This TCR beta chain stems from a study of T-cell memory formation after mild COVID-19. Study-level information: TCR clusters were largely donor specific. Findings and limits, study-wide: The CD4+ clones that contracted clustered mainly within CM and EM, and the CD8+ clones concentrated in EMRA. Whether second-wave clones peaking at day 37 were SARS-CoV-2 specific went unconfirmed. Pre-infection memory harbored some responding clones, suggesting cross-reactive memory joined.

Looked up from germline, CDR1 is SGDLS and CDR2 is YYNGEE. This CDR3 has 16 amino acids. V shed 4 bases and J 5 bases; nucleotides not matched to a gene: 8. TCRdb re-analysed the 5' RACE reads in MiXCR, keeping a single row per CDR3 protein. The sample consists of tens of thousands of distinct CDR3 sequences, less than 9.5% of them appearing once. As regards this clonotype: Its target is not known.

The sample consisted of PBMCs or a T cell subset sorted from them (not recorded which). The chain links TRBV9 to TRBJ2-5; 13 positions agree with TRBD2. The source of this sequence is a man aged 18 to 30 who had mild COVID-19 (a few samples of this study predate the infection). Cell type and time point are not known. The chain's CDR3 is CASSPTSGGAGETQYF. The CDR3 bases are TGTGCCAGCAGCCCAACTAGCGGGGGGGCCGGGGAGACCCAGTACTTC.